This T cell receptor beta chain was sequenced for a study of T cells in Graves' hyperthyroidism and ophthalmopathy. Whole-study context: Before treatment of any kind, peripheral blood was taken at initial diagnosis. Findings and caveats of the study: The model anticipated ophthalmopathy a median about six months pre-onset.

Each diagnosis drew on symptoms, thyroxine, TRAb, thyroid ultrasound and orbital computed tomography findings. This clonotype was seen many times. Antigen unknown. From RNA transcripts, TCR beta CDR3 regions were amplified. When the TCR CDR3 underwent first-round RT-PCR, the HTBI primer set was used. MiXCR, applied by TCRdb to the multiplex PCR reads, yields one record per CDR3 protein. This table holds hundreds of thousands of distinct CDR3 sequences, around 15% found once. The origin of this receptor is a woman aged 40 to 50 with Graves' ophthalmopathy. The sequencing input was blood.

The CDR3 region is CASSPTGGSTDTQYF. As DNA, the CDR3 is TGTGCCAGCAGTCCCACCGGGGGGTCGACAGATACGCAGTATTTT. The rearrangement uses TRBV2 and TRBJ2-3, with 7 bases matching TRBD2. This CDR3 is 15 amino acids long. The V and J ends lost 5 bases and 3 bases, in that order; junction bases with no gene match: 8. The germline V gene encodes CDR1 SNHLY and CDR2 FYNNEI.